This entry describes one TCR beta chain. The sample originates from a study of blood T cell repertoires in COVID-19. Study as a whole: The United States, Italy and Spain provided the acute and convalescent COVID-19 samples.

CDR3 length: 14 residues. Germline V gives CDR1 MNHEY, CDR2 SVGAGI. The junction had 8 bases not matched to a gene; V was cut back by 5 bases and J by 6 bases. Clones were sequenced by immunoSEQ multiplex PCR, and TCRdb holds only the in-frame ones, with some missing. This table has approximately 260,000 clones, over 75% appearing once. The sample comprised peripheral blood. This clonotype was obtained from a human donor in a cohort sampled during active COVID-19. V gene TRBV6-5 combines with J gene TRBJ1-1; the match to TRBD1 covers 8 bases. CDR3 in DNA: TGTGCCAGCAGTAGCCAGGGGGCGGGGGCTGAAGCTTTCTTT. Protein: CASSSQGAGAEAFF.